Listed here are 25 T cell receptor beta chains from one sample, sequenced in a study of cytomegalovirus exposure and HLA in healthy donors. Vbeta (60) and Jbeta (13) primers were used in the PCR. Sequenced by immunoSEQ multiplex PCR; TCRdb stores in-frame clones only, minus some. This sample yields around 150,000 clones, of which around 80% are seen a single time; 5.1% belongs to the top ten. Sequencing was carried out using PBMCs. These receptors were collected from a male donor in good health and CMV-seronegative.

V and J are TRBV4-3 and TRBJ1-6; D is perhaps TRBD1 (6 bases). V was clipped by 0 bases and J by 9 bases, with 15 bases between them. This CDR3 contains 16 residues. CDR1 and CDR2 from the germline V gene are LGHNA and YSLEER. The CDR3 loop reads CASSQEWAQGGSPLHF. In nucleotides, the CDR3 is TGCGCCAGCAGCCAAGAGTGGGCACAGGGCGGTTCACCCCTCCACTTT.

The rearrangement uses TRBV9 and TRBJ2-3, with TRBD2 identical over 8 bases. The V gene end was trimmed by 4 bases and the J gene end by 4 bases; junction bases not matched to a gene: 17. CDR1 is SGDLS, CDR2 YYNGEE, per germline. There are 18 residues in the CDR3. CDR3 sequence (DNA): TGTGCCAGCAGCCACAAAAGGGACGCGGGGGGTGTTCCAGATACGCAGTATTTT. It specifies CASSHKRDAGGVPDTQYF.

This clone was observed once. The genes are TRBV2 and TRBJ1-1; unclear D gene. Trimming took 4 bases from V and 6 from J, leaving 9 bases between them. This CDR3 region has 12 residues. CDR1 is SNHLY, CDR2 FYNNEI, per germline. CDR3 residues: CASSVGFPEAFF. The CDR3 DNA follows: TGTGCCAGCAGTGTCGGTTTTCCTGAAGCTTTCTTT.

The gene calls are TRBV13 and TRBJ2-7; TRBD1 agrees at 9 bases. V trimming: 4 bases; J trimming: 4 bases; junction bases outside the gene matches: 8. The CDR3 is 15 amino acids. CDR1 is PRHDT, CDR2 FYEKMQ, per germline (reference sequence). CDR3 sequence (DNA): TGTGCCAGCAGCTCCGCCGGGACAGGGCTGTACGAGCAGTACTTC. Translating gives CASSSAGTGLYEQYF.

The chain carries TRBV7-2 and TRBJ1-2; unclear D gene. The CDR3 runs to 14 residues. Trimming cost V 1 base and J 8 bases, with 14 bases left between them. The germline V gene encodes CDR1 SGHTA and CDR2 FQGNSA. The CDR3 bases are TGTGCCAGCAGCTTAGTAGGAGGCTCCCCGGGCTACACCTTC. It encodes CASSLVGGSPGYTF.

This chain uses TRBV19 with TRBJ1-5; D possibly corresponds to TRBD1 (6 bases). This CDR3 contains 14 residues. Germline lookup yields CDR1 LNHDA and CDR2 SQIVND (reference sequence). Trimming stripped 7 bases from V and 5 bases from J, with 15 bases between. The CDR3 reads CASNGNRDHQPQHF. DNA for the CDR3: TGTGCCAGTAATGGCAACAGGGACCATCAGCCCCAGCATTTT. Full variable domain (rest looked up from reference TRBV19 and TRBJ1-5): DGGITQSPKYLFRKEGQNVTLSCEQNLNHDAMYWYRQDPGQGLRLIYYSQIVNDFQKGDIAEGYSVSREKKESFPLTVTSAQKNPTAFYLCASNGNRDHQPQHFGDGTRLSIL.

V is TRBV7-2 and J is TRBJ2-7; D unclear. The V gene lost 5 bases and the J gene lost 4 bases, with 9 bases spanning the gap. CDR3 length: 12 amino acids. Germline CDR1 SGHTA, CDR2 FQGNSA. CDR3 sequence reads: CASSPPEYEQYF. In nucleotides, the CDR3 is TGTGCCAGCAGCCCCCCTGAGTACGAGCAGTACTTC.

The chain combines TRBV7-9 with TRBJ2-2; TRBD2 matches 15 bases. V lost 5 bases, J lost 4 bases, and 5 bases stayed unmatched. The CDR3 spans 17 residues. CDR1 is SEHNR and CDR2 is FQNEAQ in the germline V gene (reference sequence). The CDR3 sequence is CASSRTSGGASTGELFF. The CDR3 nucleotides read TGTGCCAGCAGCAGGACTAGCGGGGGGGCGAGCACCGGGGAGCTGTTTTTT.

This chain connects TRBV27 to TRBJ1-2; tentatively, D is TRBD1 (5 bases). The CDR3 loop spans 14 amino acids. V was cut by 2 bases and J by 1 base, with 8 bases left in between. CDR1 MNHEY and CDR2 SMNVEV come from the germline V gene (reference sequence). The CDR3 here is CASSLRGLNYGYTF. CDR3 DNA: TGTGCCAGCAGTTTAAGGGGACTTAACTATGGCTACACCTTC.

J is TRBJ2-7 and V is TRBV18; 12 nucleotides align to TRBD2. V trimming: 4 bases; J trimming: 5 bases; junction bases outside the gene matches: 9. Germline V lookup: CDR1 KGHSH, CDR2 LQKENI. The CDR3 loop spans 16 amino acids. The DNA for the CDR3 is TGTGCCAGCTCACTGAAACTAGCGGGGGGACTAAACGAGCAGTACTTC. Translation gives CASSLKLAGGLNEQYF.

The chain recombines TRBV11-2 with TRBJ1-1; 7 bases agree with TRBD1. This CDR3 is 13 amino acids long. CDR1 and CDR2 (germline): SGHAT, FQNNGV. The V segment lost 6 bases and the J segment 7 bases; nucleotides outside the gene matches: 8. CDR3 bases: TGTGCCAGCAGGTCTACCGGGACAGTTGAAGCTTTCTTT. Its translation: CASRSTGTVEAFF.

The chain links TRBV9 to TRBJ1-5, with D possibly being TRBD1 (6 bases). The V gene's germline CDR1 is SGDLS and CDR2 YYNGEE. The CDR3 sequence is 13 residues long. Trimming cost V 4 bases and J 5 bases, with 10 bases left between them. CDR3 nucleotides: TGTGCCAGCAGCCGGGACACCGATCAGCCCCAGCATTTT. Translating it yields CASSRDTDQPQHF.

The chain uses TRBV9 and TRBJ2-7; 11 positions match TRBD2. Germline CDR1 and CDR2: SGDLS and YYNGEE. The CDR3 totals 15 residues. Trimming took 2 bases from V and 4 from J; bases not matched to a gene: 5. The CDR3 loop reads CASSVGSGGGYEQYF. The CDR3 bases are TGTGCCAGCAGCGTGGGTAGCGGGGGGGGATACGAGCAGTACTTC.

The chain uses TRBV7-2 and TRBJ2-7; TRBD2 is a possible D gene (7 bases). The germline gives CDR1 SGHTA, CDR2 FQGNSA. Trimming stripped 5 bases from V and 5 bases from J, with 25 bases between. The CDR3 has 17 residues. The CDR3 bases are TGTGCCAGCAGCGGTACTGGGGGGGGCGCGGAGGAGGACGAGCAGTACTTC. Translated: CASSGTGGGAEEDEQYF.

The J gene is TRBJ1-2, the V gene TRBV5-4, with 8 bases fitting TRBD1. In germline, CDR1 is SGHNT, CDR2 YYREEE (reference sequence). The ends lost 4 bases at V and 4 bases at J; junction bases unmatched: 15. The CDR3 runs to 17 residues. DNA for the CDR3: TGTGCCAGCAGCGCCCGGGACAGGTCTTCATTTGGCTATGGCTACACCTTC. Protein product: CASSARDRSSFGYGYTF. Together with reference TRBV5-4 and TRBJ1-2, the CDR3 gives the full variable domain: ETGVTQSPTHLIKTRGQQVTLRCSSQSGHNTVSWYQQALGQGPQFIFQYYREEENGRGNFPPRFSGLQFPNYSSELNVNALELDDSALYLCASSARDRSSFGYGYTFGSGTRLTVV.

The rearrangement links TRBV9 to TRBJ1-2, with 9 bases aligning to TRBD1. The CDR3 loop spans 14 amino acids. Germline lookup yields CDR1 SGDLS and CDR2 YYNGEE. J lost 4 bases, V lost 4 bases, and 5 bases had no gene match. CDR3 amino acids: CASSPQGAGYGYTF. DNA of the CDR3: TGTGCCAGCAGCCCACAGGGGGCTGGCTATGGCTACACCTTC. The whole variable domain, remainder taken from reference TRBV9 and TRBJ1-2, is DSGVTQTPKHLITATGQRVTLRCSPRSGDLSVYWYQQSLDQGLQFLIQYYNGEERAKGNILERFSAQQFPDLHSELNLSSLELGDSALYFCASSPQGAGYGYTFGSGTRLTVV.

The V call is TRBV10-3, the J call TRBJ2-7; 10 nucleotides align to TRBD1. J lost 1 base, V lost 6 bases, and 3 bases had no gene match. This CDR3 contains 14 residues. Germline lookup yields CDR1 ENHRY and CDR2 SYGVKD. CDR3: CAIRRQGASYEQYF. The DNA for the CDR3 is TGTGCCATCAGAAGACAGGGGGCGTCCTACGAGCAGTACTTC.

V usage is TRBV7-3 and J usage is TRBJ1-1, with 7 bases lining up with TRBD1. CDR3 length: 14 residues. Germline V gene sequence: CDR1 SGHTA, CDR2 FQGTGA. The J segment lost 5 bases and the V segment lost 4 bases, leaving 7 bases of the junction unmatched. CDR3 coding DNA: TGTGCCAGCAGCTCCGTGACAGGGATAACTGAAGCTTTCTTT. Translating gives CASSSVTGITEAFF.

The genes are TRBV28 and TRBJ2-6, with D possibly matching TRBD1 (7 bases). The V gene's germline CDR1 is MDHEN and CDR2 SYDVKM. The CDR3 is made up of 17 amino acids. V gave up 4 bases and J gave up 0 bases, with 13 bases separating them. CDR3 bases: TGTGCCAGCAGTTCCGGAGGGGGCCTCTCTGGGGCCAACGTCCTGACTTTC. Amino acids: CASSSGGGLSGANVLTF.

This clone was picked up a small number of times. The V call is TRBV5-1, the J call TRBJ1-1; tentatively, D is TRBD1 (5 bases). CDR3 length: 12 residues. Between the trimmed V and J ends, which lost 0 bases and 10 bases, there was a span of 10 bases. Germline CDR1 is SGHRS and CDR2 is YFSETQ. This CDR3 is CASSLEGVGAFF. The CDR3 DNA sequence: TGCGCCAGCAGCTTGGAAGGGGTTGGAGCTTTCTTT.

This sequence joins TRBV6-6 and TRBJ2-7; 7 nucleotides line up with TRBD2. This CDR3 has 15 amino acids. J lost 0 bases, V lost 0 bases, and 2 bases had no gene match. Germline V gives CDR1 MNHNY, CDR2 SVGAGI (reference sequence). Here the CDR3 reads CASSYSGGSSYEQYF. CDR3 in DNA: TGTGCCAGCAGTTACTCCGGGGGGAGCTCCTACGAGCAGTACTTC.

The chain combines TRBV30 with TRBJ2-1; D unclear. Between the trimmed V and J ends, which lost 4 bases and 2 bases, there was a span of 9 bases. In germline, CDR1 is GTSNPN, CDR2 SVGIG (reference sequence). The CDR3 spans 13 residues. This CDR3 reads CAWTRMAYNEQFF. The CDR3 nucleotides are TGTGCCTGGACGAGGATGGCCTACAATGAGCAGTTCTTC. The full variable domain, completed using reference TRBV30 and TRBJ2-1, is SQTIHQWPATLVQPVGSPLSLECTVEGTSNPNLYWYRQAAGRGLQLLFYSVGIGQISSEVPQNLSASRPQDRQFILSSKKLLLSDSGFYLCAWTRMAYNEQFFGPGTRLTVL.

The chain employs TRBV7-3 and TRBJ2-1, with TRBD1 identical over 9 bases. CDR1 is SGHTA and CDR2 is FQGTGA in the germline V gene. V was clipped by 2 bases and J by 6 bases; unmatched bases: 8. This CDR3 region has 16 residues. This chain's CDR3 is CASSLPGTGKGNEQFF. For the CDR3, the DNA is TGTGCCAGCAGCTTACCCGGGACAGGGAAAGGCAATGAGCAGTTCTTC.

This clone was detected only a few times. The chain uses TRBV15 and TRBJ1-3; D call uncertain. V shed 0 bases and J shed 0 bases, with 3 bases lying between them. The germline CDR1 and CDR2 sequences are LNHNV and YYDKDF (reference sequence). The CDR3 is made up of 14 amino acids. The CDR3: CATSRDYSGNTIYF. The CDR3 DNA reads TGTGCCACCAGCAGAGATTACTCTGGAAACACCATATATTTT.

The gene calls are TRBV4-3 and TRBJ1-6; tentatively, D is TRBD1 (5 bases). Per germline, CDR1 LGHNA and CDR2 YSLEER. This CDR3 comprises 16 residues. Trimming pared 4 bases from V and 8 bases from J, leaving 18 bases between. The chain's CDR3 is CASSLAGGREHSPLHF. CDR3 nucleotides: TGCGCCAGCAGCCTCGCTGGGGGGAGGGAGCATTCACCCCTCCACTTT.